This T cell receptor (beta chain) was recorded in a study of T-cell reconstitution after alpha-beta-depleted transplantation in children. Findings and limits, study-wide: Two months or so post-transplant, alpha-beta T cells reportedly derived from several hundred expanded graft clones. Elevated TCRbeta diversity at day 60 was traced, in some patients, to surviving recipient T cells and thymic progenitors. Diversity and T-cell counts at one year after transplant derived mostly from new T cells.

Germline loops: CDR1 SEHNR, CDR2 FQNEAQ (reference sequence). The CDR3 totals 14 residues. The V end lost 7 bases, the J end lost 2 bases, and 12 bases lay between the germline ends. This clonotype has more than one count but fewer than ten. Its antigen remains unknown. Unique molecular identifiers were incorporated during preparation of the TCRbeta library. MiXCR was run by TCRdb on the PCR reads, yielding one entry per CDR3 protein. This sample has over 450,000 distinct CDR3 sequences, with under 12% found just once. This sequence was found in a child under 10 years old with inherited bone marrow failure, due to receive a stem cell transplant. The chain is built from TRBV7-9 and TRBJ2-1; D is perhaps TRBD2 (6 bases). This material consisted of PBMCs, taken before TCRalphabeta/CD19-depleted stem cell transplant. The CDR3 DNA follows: TGTGCCAGCACCCAGGGCGGGACCTACAATGAGCAGTTCTTC. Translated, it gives CASTQGGTYNEQFF.